The 32 T cell receptor beta chains given below trace back to one sample, sequenced in a study of blood T cells in healthy people across ages. Then a second PCR, running roughly 7 to 11 cycles, was carried out with a sample-barcoded 5' primer and a J-beta primer mix. TCRdb independently ran MiXCR on the 5' RACE reads; one entry per CDR3 protein. Here the sample spans approximately 960,000 distinct CDR3 sequences, about 27% being singletons. This sample was shared with a second study, whose subject was T cells of mothers and their children.

The sequenced material came from blood. Receptor source: a woman in her 40s in good health.

This chain uses TRBV5-1 with TRBJ1-4, with TRBD1 identical over 7 bases. The CDR3 runs 15 residues. Germline trimming cut 3 bases from V and 3 bases from J; bases unmatched to any gene: 5. Germline V gives CDR1 SGHRS, CDR2 YFSETQ. DNA for the CDR3: TGCGCCAGCAGCTCTAACAGGGGACCTAATGAAAAACTGTTTTTT. Translated, it gives CASSSNRGPNEKLFF.

This clonotype has more than one count but fewer than ten. The chain is built from TRBV18 and TRBJ2-1, with a weak D call TRBD1 (5 bases). This CDR3 spans 14 amino acids. Germline V gives CDR1 KGHSH, CDR2 LQKENI. The V end was cut by 0 bases, the J end by 7 bases, with 10 bases between. As DNA, the CDR3 is TGTGCCAGCTCACCACCACAGGCGGTAAATGAGCAGTTCTTC. It specifies CASSPPQAVNEQFF.

This clonotype was seen a handful of times. The genes are TRBV28 and TRBJ2-1, with 11 nucleotides matching TRBD2. In germline, CDR1 is MDHEN, CDR2 SYDVKM. The V gene end was trimmed by 3 bases and the J gene end by 0 bases; junction bases not matched to a gene: 7. The CDR3 is 18 amino acids. For the CDR3, the DNA is TGTGCCAGCAGTTTGCTAGCGGGGGGCCGGAGCTCCTACAATGAGCAGTTCTTC. Amino acids: CASSLLAGGRSSYNEQFF.

V is TRBV29-1 and J is TRBJ2-7; possible D gene TRBD2, 5 bases. The V and J ends lost 0 bases and 12 bases respectively, with 24 bases between them. This CDR3 is 15 amino acids long. From germline, CDR1 is SQVTM and CDR2 ANQGSEA. CDR3 sequence (DNA): TGCAGCGTTGAAGATCGGCTAGTGGGTTGGGAGACCCGGTACTTC. Residues: CSVEDRLVGWETRYF.

The V gene is TRBV7-3, the J gene TRBJ2-1; 9 bases match TRBD2. CDR1 SGHTA and CDR2 FQGTGA come from the germline V gene. This CDR3 contains 16 residues. After removal of 3 bases from V and 7 bases from J, the junction contained 10 bases not matched to a gene. The CDR3 loop is CASSFLAGGAQNEQFF. As DNA, the CDR3 is TGTGCCAGCAGCTTCCTGGCGGGGGGGGCACAAAATGAGCAGTTCTTC.

This clonotype was observed a few times. The gene calls are TRBV12-3 or TRBV12-4 and TRBJ1-1; possibly TRBD1 for D (5 bases). Trimming cost V 6 bases and J 3 bases, with 17 bases left between them. The length of the CDR3 is 15 residues. CDR3 region: CASSRDTGADTEAFF. The CDR3 DNA sequence: TGTGCCAGCAGCCGAGACACCGGGGCGGACACTGAAGCTTTCTTT.

This clonotype was observed many times. V usage is TRBV15 and J usage is TRBJ2-7; TRBD2 matches at 7 bases. Losses at the gene ends were 3 bases for V and 0 bases for J; bases not matched to a gene: 5. Per the germline V gene, CDR1 is LNHNV and CDR2 is YYDKDF (reference sequence). The CDR3 contains 15 residues. The CDR3 loop reads CATSRAGVASYEQYF. Written as DNA, the CDR3 is TGTGCCACCAGCAGGGCGGGGGTGGCCTCCTACGAGCAGTACTTC.

The rearrangement joins TRBV5-1 to TRBJ2-1; 16 bases map to TRBD2. J lost 6 bases, V lost 2 bases, and 8 bases had no gene match. This CDR3 contains 18 residues. CDR1 and CDR2 (germline): SGHRS, YFSETQ. The CDR3 coding sequence is TGCGCCAGCAGCTTAGTCCCGGGACTAGCGGGGGGGCTCAATGAGCAGTTCTTC. The encoded protein is CASSLVPGLAGGLNEQFF.

The rearrangement links TRBV4-1 to TRBJ1-1; D gene uncertain. The CDR3 sequence is 15 residues long. Deletions cut 3 bases from V and 4 bases from J, with 15 bases between. The V gene's germline CDR1 is MGHRA and CDR2 YSYEKL. The CDR3 loop is CASSHILQSITEAFF. The CDR3 DNA reads as TGCGCCAGCAGCCACATATTACAGTCGATCACTGAAGCTTTCTTT.

In its sample, this clonotype was seen a few times. The chain is built from TRBV20-1 and TRBJ2-7; a weak D match, TRBD1 (6 bases). Trimming stripped 3 bases from V and 0 bases from J, with 12 bases between. In germline, CDR1 is DFQATT, CDR2 SNEGSKA (reference sequence). The CDR3 has 14 amino acids. CDR3 amino acids: CSASRQGTSYEQYF. CDR3 sequence (DNA): TGCAGTGCTAGTCGGCAGGGGACCTCCTACGAGCAGTACTTC.

This chain joins TRBV5-6 and TRBJ2-1; D might be TRBD1 (7 bases). The CDR3 sequence is 15 residues long. Germline values: CDR1 SGHDT, CDR2 YYEEEE. V shed 4 bases and J shed 9 bases, with 20 bases lying between them. The CDR3 loop reads CASSRRETGLVEQFF. The CDR3 bases are TGTGCCAGCAGCCGTCGGGAGACAGGGTTGGTTGAGCAGTTCTTC.

This clonotype was picked up a small number of times. V and J are TRBV5-1 and TRBJ1-5; D is unresolved. This CDR3 is built from 17 residues. Germline values: CDR1 SGHRS, CDR2 YFSETQ. The V end was cut by 0 bases, the J end by 2 bases, with 15 bases between. For the CDR3, the DNA is TGCGCCAGCAGCTTGGGAGGGAACACAGCGGGCAATCAGCCCCAGCATTTT. Translating gives CASSLGGNTAGNQPQHF. The whole variable domain, filled in from reference TRBV5-1 and TRBJ1-5, reads KAGVTQTPRYLIKTRGQQVTLSCSPISGHRSVSWYQQTPGQGLQFLFEYFSETQRNKGNFPGRFSGRQFSNSRSEMNVSTLELGDSALYLCASSLGGNTAGNQPQHFGDGTRLSIL.

The rearrangement joins TRBV20-1 to TRBJ2-7; 8 nucleotides align to TRBD1. Judging by the DNA end, TRBJ2-5 fits better; the J call may be wrong. Germline CDR1 DFQATT, CDR2 SNEGSKA (reference sequence). The CDR3 has 15 amino acids. The CDR3 reads CSAHPYGQGMKTQYF. In nucleotides, the CDR3 is TGCAGTGCCCACCCATATGGACAGGGCATGAAGACCCAGTACTTC.

Here the CDR3 reads CASSLRVRADAEYF. In DNA form, the CDR3 reads TGTGCCAGCAGCCTTAGAGTGAGAGCAGATGCGGAGTATTTT. The chain carries TRBV12-3 or TRBV12-4 and TRBJ2-3; no definite D call. CDR3 length: 14 amino acids. Deletions cut 6 bases from V and 13 bases from J, with 23 bases between.

In its sample, this clonotype was seen many times. The chain combines TRBV7-2 with TRBJ2-3; D is perhaps TRBD2 (5 bases). The V and J ends lost 5 bases and 0 bases respectively, with 6 bases between them. Germline loops: CDR1 SGHTA, CDR2 FQGNSA. The CDR3 has 13 amino acids. Here the CDR3 DNA reads TGTGCCAGCAGCGACTACAGCACAGATACGCAGTATTTT. Amino acid sequence: CASSDYSTDTQYF. Full variable domain (outside the CDR3, taken from reference TRBV7-2 and TRBJ2-3): GAGVSQSPSNKVTEKGKDVELRCDPISGHTALYWYRQSLGQGLEFLIYFQGNSAPDKSGLPSDRFSAERTGGSVSTLTIQRTQQEDSAVYLCASSDYSTDTQYFGPGTRLTVL.

A note on this clonotype: A much larger clone differs by one base, so this may be a read error. The chain combines TRBV20-1 with TRBJ2-5; 8 bases are a match to TRBD1. CDR3 length: 13 residues. Germline CDR1 and CDR2: DFQATT and SNEGSKA (reference sequence). With 2 bases clipped from V and 5 bases from J, the junction kept 4 bases outside the gene matches. The chain's CDR3 is CSARQGAAETQYF. The CDR3 nucleotides read TGCAGTGCTAGACAGGGGGCAGCGGAGACCCAGTACTTC.

This clonotype was observed a handful of times. The gene calls are TRBV29-1 and TRBJ2-7, with D unresolved. The CDR3 consists of 11 residues. From germline, CDR1 is SQVTM and CDR2 ANQGSEA. V was trimmed by 6 bases and J by 0 bases, leaving 6 bases between them. In nucleotides, the CDR3 is TGCAGCGTAACTCTCTCCTACGAGCAGTACTTC. Translation gives CSVTLSYEQYF.

This clonotype was counted only a few times. This rearrangement joins TRBV20-1 to TRBJ1-2, with D perhaps matching TRBD1 (5 bases). CDR1 and CDR2 (germline): DFQATT, SNEGSKA (reference sequence). The CDR3 covers 13 residues. This CDR3 reads CNAREHVSYGYTF. The CDR3 coding sequence is TGCAATGCCAGGGAGCATGTAAGCTATGGCTACACCTTC.

This clonotype was seen more than once but under ten times. The rearrangement joins TRBV20-1 to TRBJ1-4; D possibly corresponds to TRBD1 (5 bases). Germline values: CDR1 DFQATT, CDR2 SNEGSKA (reference sequence). CDR3 length equals 12 residues. Deletions cut 3 bases from V and 10 bases from J, with 12 bases between. The CDR3 nucleotides are TGCAGTGCTAGTCCCCCGGGGGGAAAACTGTTTTTT. Amino acid sequence: CSASPPGGKLFF.

This clonotype has a handful of counts. This chain uses TRBV5-1 with TRBJ2-1; D perhaps matches TRBD2 (7 bases). V was shortened by 7 bases and J by 8 bases, with 19 bases between the two germline ends. Germline assignment: CDR1 SGHRS and CDR2 YFSETQ. The CDR3 contains 14 residues. The chain's CDR3 is CASWRERGGYEQFF. The CDR3 coding sequence is TGCGCCAGCTGGAGAGAGAGGGGGGGGTATGAGCAGTTCTTC.

The chain carries TRBV20-1 and TRBJ1-4, with 9 bases matching TRBD1. Per germline, CDR1 DFQATT and CDR2 SNEGSKA (reference sequence). Germline trimming cut 3 bases from V and 7 bases from J; bases unmatched to any gene: 6. This CDR3 comprises 14 residues. The CDR3 DNA reads TGCAGTGCTAGTACGACAGGGGGATTTGAAAAACTGTTTTTT. Amino acid sequence: CSASTTGGFEKLFF.

V gene TRBV20-1 combines with J gene TRBJ1-3; weak D call: TRBD1 (6 bases). Trimming took off 5 bases at V and 7 bases at J, with 15 bases between the two ends. Germline CDR1 and CDR2: DFQATT and SNEGSKA (reference sequence). This CDR3 has 13 amino acids. Here the CDR3 reads CSASFDRGNTIYF. In nucleotides, the CDR3 is TGCAGTGCTTCTTTCGATAGGGGGAACACCATATATTTT.

This clonotype was counted only a few times. This chain joins TRBV28 and TRBJ1-5; no clear D. V dropped 2 bases and J dropped 3 bases, with 11 bases sitting between them. This CDR3 has 15 residues. Germline loops: CDR1 MDHEN, CDR2 SYDVKM. CDR3 sequence reads: CASSLLLSHNQPQHF. The DNA of the CDR3 is TGTGCCAGCAGTTTACTTCTCAGCCACAATCAGCCCCAGCATTTT.

This clonotype has just a few counts. The V gene is TRBV30, the J gene TRBJ1-1; the match to TRBD1 covers 10 bases. Germline V CDR1 and CDR2: GTSNPN, SVGIG (reference sequence). The J segment lost 6 bases and the V segment lost 5 bases, leaving 15 bases of the junction unmatched. The CDR3 totals 16 residues. CDR3 protein: CAWGPSNRDRGPEAFF. CDR3 DNA: TGTGCCTGGGGCCCCTCGAACCGGGACAGGGGTCCTGAAGCTTTCTTT.

This rearrangement joins TRBV7-9 to TRBJ2-1; D possibly matches TRBD1 or TRBD2 (5 bases each). The germline V gene has CDR1 SEHNR and CDR2 FQNEAQ (reference sequence). V shed 5 bases and J shed 4 bases, with 12 bases lying between them. The CDR3 is 14 amino acids. The CDR3 region is CASSRLGRYNEQFF. DNA of the CDR3: TGTGCCAGCAGCCGTTTGGGACGGTACAATGAGCAGTTCTTC.

This clonotype has a handful of counts. The chain is built from TRBV27 and TRBJ2-3, with TRBD1 matching over 7 bases. The CDR3 is made up of 17 amino acids. In germline, CDR1 is MNHEY, CDR2 SMNVEV (reference sequence). J gave up 1 base and V 2 bases, and 9 bases lay outside the gene matches. CDR3 sequence reads: CASSLRWWGTGTDTQYF. CDR3 sequence (DNA): TGTGCCAGCAGTTTACGTTGGTGGGGGACAGGCACAGATACGCAGTATTTT.

The sample holds many counts of this clonotype. The gene calls are TRBV4-1 and TRBJ2-5; the D is unclear. Trimming pared 1 base from V and 1 base from J, leaving 10 bases between. This CDR3 comprises 15 residues. CDR1 MGHRA and CDR2 YSYEKL come from the germline V gene. CDR3 sequence (DNA): TGCGCCAGCAGCCAAGGGTGGGGTATCCAAGAGACCCAGTACTTC. It translates to CASSQGWGIQETQYF.

The gene calls are TRBV14 and TRBJ2-2; weak D call: TRBD2 (6 bases). This CDR3 contains 15 residues. V lost 1 base and J 7 bases, leaving 13 bases between the germline ends. Germline CDR1 and CDR2: SGHDN and FVKESK. The CDR3 loop is CASSQVAGGGGELFF. In nucleotides, the CDR3 is TGTGCCAGCAGCCAAGTCGCCGGGGGAGGCGGGGAGCTGTTTTTT.

A word on this clonotype: A clone one base away is much larger, so this may be a read error. The chain couples TRBV2 to TRBJ2-7; D not certain. Per germline, CDR1 SNHLY and CDR2 FYNNEI. This CDR3 region has 14 residues. The CDR3 DNA reads as TGTGCCTGCAGTCCACAGATATCCCTCTACGAGCAGTACTTC. Translation gives CACSPQISLYEQYF. The variable domain in full, completed from reference TRBV2 and TRBJ2-7, reads EPEVTQTPSHQVTQMGQEVILRCVPISNHLYFYWYRQILGQKVEFLVSFYNNEISEKSEIFDDQFSVERPDGSNFTLKIRSTKLEDSAMYFCACSPQISLYEQYFGPGTRLTVT.

The J gene is TRBJ2-1, the V gene TRBV7-9; D ambiguous. Trimming left V 7 bases short and J 6 bases short, with 16 bases between. From germline, CDR1 is SEHNR and CDR2 FQNEAQ (reference sequence). The CDR3 consists of 14 residues. CDR3 sequence: CASTKAPRRNEQFF. The CDR3 coding sequence is TGTGCCAGCACCAAGGCCCCCCGGCGCAATGAGCAGTTCTTC.

This clonotype was observed a few times. V gene TRBV3-1 combines with J gene TRBJ2-4, with TRBD2 as a possible D gene (5 bases). With 1 base removed from V and 13 bases from J, the gap between germline ends came to 14 bases. This CDR3 spans 13 amino acids. Germline CDR1 LGHDT, CDR2 YNNKEL (reference sequence). The CDR3 DNA reads as TGTGCCAGCAGCCAAGCCGGGATAACGGTGCAGTACTTC. This gives the protein CASSQAGITVQYF.

This clonotype came up a few times. This chain links TRBV3-1 with TRBJ2-1; D is unresolved. The closer fit of TRBJ2-7 to the DNA end suggests the J call may be wrong. The length of the CDR3 is 14 residues. The germline gives CDR1 LGHDT, CDR2 YNNKEL (reference sequence). CDR3 coding DNA: TGTGCCAGCAGCCCTAAGGGAAACTGGAATGAGCAGTACTTC. This encodes CASSPKGNWNEQYF.